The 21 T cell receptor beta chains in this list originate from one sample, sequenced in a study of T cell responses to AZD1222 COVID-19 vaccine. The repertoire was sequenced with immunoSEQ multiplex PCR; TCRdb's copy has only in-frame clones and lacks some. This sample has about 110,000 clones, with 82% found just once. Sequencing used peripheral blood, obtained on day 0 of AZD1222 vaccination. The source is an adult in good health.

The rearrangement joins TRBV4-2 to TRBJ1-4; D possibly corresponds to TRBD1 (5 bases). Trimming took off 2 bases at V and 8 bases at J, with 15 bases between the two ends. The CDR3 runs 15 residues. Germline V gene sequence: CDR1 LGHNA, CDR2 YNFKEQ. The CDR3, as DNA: TGTGCCAGCAGCCAAACGGGACGGTGGGAAGAAAAACTGTTTTTT. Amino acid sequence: CASSQTGRWEEKLFF.

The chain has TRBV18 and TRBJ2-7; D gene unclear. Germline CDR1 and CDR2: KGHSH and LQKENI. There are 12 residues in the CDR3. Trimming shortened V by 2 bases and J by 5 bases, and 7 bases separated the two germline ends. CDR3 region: CASSPGSDEQYF. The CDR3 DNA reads TGTGCCAGCTCACCAGGGTCGGACGAGCAGTACTTC.

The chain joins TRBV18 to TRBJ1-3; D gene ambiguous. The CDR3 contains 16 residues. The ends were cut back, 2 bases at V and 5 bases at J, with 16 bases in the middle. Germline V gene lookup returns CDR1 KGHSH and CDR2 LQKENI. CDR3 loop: CASSPNTEGYRNTIYF. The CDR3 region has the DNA TGTGCCAGCTCACCAAATACAGAAGGGTACCGAAACACCATATATTTT.

This CDR3 reads CASSPTGGRNEQYF. The CDR3 nucleotides are TGTGCCAGCAGCCCTACAGGGGGCAGGAACGAGCAGTACTTC. V usage is TRBV5-5 and J usage is TRBJ2-7, with 9 nucleotides matching TRBD1. The CDR3 sequence is 14 residues long. V lost 4 bases to trimming and J lost 5 bases; unmatched junction nucleotides: 7. Looked up from germline, CDR1 is SGHKS and CDR2 is YYEKEE (reference sequence).

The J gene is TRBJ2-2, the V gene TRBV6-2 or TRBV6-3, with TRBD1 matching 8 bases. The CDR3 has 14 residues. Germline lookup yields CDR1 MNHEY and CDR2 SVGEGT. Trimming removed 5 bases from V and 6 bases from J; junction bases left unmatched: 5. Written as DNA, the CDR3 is TGTGCCAGCAGTCGCCAGGGGGCGGCCGGGGAGCTGTTTTTT. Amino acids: CASSRQGAAGELFF.

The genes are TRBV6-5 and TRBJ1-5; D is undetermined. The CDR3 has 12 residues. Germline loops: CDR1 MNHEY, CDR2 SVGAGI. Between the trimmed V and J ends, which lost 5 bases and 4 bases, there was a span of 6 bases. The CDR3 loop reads CASSILNQPQHF. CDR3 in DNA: TGTGCCAGCAGTATCTTAAATCAGCCCCAGCATTTT.

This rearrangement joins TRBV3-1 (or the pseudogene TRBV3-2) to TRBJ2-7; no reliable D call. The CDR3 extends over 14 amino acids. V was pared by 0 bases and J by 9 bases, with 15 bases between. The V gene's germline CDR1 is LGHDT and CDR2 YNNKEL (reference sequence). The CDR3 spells CASSQDLVTALQYF. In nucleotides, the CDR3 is TGTGCCAGCAGCCAAGATCTCGTCACAGCGCTGCAGTACTTC.

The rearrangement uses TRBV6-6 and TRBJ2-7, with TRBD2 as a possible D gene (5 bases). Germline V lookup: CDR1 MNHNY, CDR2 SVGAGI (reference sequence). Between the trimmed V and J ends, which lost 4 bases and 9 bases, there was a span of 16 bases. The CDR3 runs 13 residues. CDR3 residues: CASSSPDPRGQYF. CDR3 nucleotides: TGTGCCAGCAGTTCCCCGGACCCTCGGGGGCAGTACTTC.

The CDR3 DNA follows: TGTGCCAGCAGCCTACAAGACCGGGAGCAGTACTTC. Protein sequence: CASSLQDREQYF. The rearrangement joins TRBV5-4 to TRBJ2-7; D gene ambiguous. The CDR3 loop spans 12 amino acids. The germline CDR1 and CDR2 sequences are SGHNT and YYREEE (reference sequence). Trimming cost V 4 bases and J 7 bases, with 12 bases left between them.

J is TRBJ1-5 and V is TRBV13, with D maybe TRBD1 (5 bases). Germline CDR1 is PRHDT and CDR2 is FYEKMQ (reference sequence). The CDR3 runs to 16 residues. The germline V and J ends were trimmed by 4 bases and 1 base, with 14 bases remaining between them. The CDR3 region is CASSWGGSRSNQPQHF. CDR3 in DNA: TGTGCCAGCAGCTGGGGGGGAAGTAGGAGCAATCAGCCCCAGCATTTT.

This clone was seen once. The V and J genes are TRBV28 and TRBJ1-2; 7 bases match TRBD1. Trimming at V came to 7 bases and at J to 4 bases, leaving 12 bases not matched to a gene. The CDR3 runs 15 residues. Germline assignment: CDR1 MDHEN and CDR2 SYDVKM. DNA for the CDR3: TGTGCCAGCACCGATACGATACAGGGGCGCTATGGCTACACCTTC. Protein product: CASTDTIQGRYGYTF.

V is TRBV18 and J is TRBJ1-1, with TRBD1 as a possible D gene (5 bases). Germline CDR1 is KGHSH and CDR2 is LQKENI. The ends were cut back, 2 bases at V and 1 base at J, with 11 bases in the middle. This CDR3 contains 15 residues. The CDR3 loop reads CASSPAQGANTEAFF. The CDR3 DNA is TGTGCCAGCTCACCAGCCCAGGGCGCGAACACTGAAGCTTTCTTT.

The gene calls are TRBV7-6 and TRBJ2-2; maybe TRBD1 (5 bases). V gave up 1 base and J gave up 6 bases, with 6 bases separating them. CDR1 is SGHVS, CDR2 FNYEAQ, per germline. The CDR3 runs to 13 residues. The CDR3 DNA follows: TGTGCCAGCAGCTTAGGGACATCCGGGGAGCTGTTTTTT. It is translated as CASSLGTSGELFF.

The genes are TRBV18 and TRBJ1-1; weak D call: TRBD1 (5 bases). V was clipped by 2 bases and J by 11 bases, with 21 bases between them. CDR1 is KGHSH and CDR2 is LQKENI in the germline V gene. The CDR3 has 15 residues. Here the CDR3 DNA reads TGTGCCAGCTCACCAAATCAGGGTTTTTTTGTTTCGGCTTTCTTT. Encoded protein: CASSPNQGFFVSAFF.

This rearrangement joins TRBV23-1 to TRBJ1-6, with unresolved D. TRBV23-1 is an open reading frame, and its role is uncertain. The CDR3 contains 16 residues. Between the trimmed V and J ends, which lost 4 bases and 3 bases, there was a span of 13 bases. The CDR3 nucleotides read TGCGCCAGCAGTCCCACCAGCGGGTGCTATAATTCACCCCTCCACTTT. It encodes CASSPTSGCYNSPLHF.

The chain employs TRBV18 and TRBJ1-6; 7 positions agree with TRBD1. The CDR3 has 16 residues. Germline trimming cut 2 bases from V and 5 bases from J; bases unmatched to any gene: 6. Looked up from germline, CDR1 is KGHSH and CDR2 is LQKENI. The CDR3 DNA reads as TGTGCCAGCTCACCATTCCGGACAGGCGATAATTCACCCCTCCACTTT. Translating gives CASSPFRTGDNSPLHF.

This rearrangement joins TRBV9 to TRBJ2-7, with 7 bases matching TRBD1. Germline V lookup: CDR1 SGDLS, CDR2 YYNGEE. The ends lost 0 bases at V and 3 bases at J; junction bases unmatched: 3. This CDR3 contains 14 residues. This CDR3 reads CASSVGGTDYEQYF. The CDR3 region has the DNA TGTGCCAGCAGCGTAGGAGGGACAGACTACGAGCAGTACTTC.

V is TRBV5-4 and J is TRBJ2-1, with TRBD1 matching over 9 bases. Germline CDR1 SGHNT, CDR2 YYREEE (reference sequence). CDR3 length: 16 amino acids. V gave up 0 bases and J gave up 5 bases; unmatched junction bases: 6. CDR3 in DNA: TGTGCCAGCAGCTTGGCCCCGGGACAGGGTGACAATGAGCAGTTCTTC. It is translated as CASSLAPGQGDNEQFF.

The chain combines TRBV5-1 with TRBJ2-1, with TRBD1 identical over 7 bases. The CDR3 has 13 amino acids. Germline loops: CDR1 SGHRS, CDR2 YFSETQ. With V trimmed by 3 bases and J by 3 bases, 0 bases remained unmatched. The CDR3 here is CASSWDSYNEQFF. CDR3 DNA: TGCGCCAGCAGCTGGGACAGCTACAATGAGCAGTTCTTC.

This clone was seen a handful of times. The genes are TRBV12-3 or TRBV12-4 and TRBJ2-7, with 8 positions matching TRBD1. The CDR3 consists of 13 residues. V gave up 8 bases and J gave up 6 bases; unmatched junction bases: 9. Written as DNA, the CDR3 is TGTGCCAGCTGGACAGGGATGCTTCCCGAGCAGTACTTC. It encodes CASWTGMLPEQYF.

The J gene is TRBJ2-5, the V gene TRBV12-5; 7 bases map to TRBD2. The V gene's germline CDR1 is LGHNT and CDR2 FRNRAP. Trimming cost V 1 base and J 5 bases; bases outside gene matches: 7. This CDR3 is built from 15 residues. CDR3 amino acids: CASGLGLAALETQYF. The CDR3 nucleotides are TGTGCTAGTGGTTTGGGCCTAGCGGCTCTGGAGACCCAGTACTTC.